This entry is about one T cell receptor (beta chain). Its antigen remains unidentified. This entry belongs to a study of T cells in Graves' hyperthyroidism and ophthalmopathy. Study-wide findings and caveats: Blood also contained most expanded thyroid clonotypes above 0.001.

The ends were cut back, 3 bases at V and 4 bases at J, with 15 bases in the middle. This CDR3 comprises 15 residues. The germline V gene encodes CDR1 LNHDA and CDR2 SQIVND (reference sequence). Amplification of TCR beta CDR3 regions used RNA as the template. With the HTBI primer set, the TCR CDR3 went through a first round of RT-PCR. MiXCR, run by TCRdb on the multiplex PCR reads, gives a single entry per CDR3 protein. The table lists around 560,000 distinct CDR3 sequences, 16% of them singletons. Sequenced: blood. The V call is TRBV19, the J call TRBJ1-2; D is unclear. The sequence was obtained from a woman between 18 and 30 years old with Graves' hyperthyroidism. The CDR3 region has the DNA TGTGCCAGTAGTATCAAGAGAACCTCAGGCTATGGCTACACCTTC. This sequence encodes CASSIKRTSGYGYTF.